The 25 T cell receptor beta chains presented below share a single source sample, sequenced in a study of blood T cell repertoires in COVID-19. TCRdb's table, derived via immunoSEQ multiplex PCR, lists solely in-frame clones and lacks some. This table has about 250,000 clones, roughly 84% appearing once. Sequencing input: peripheral blood. Receptor source: a man aged 45 to 65 with active or convalescent COVID-19.

The chain recombines TRBV5-1 with TRBJ2-7; TRBD1 aligns across 8 bases. The length of the CDR3 is 14 residues. V lost 4 bases and J lost 1; bases outside the gene matches: 4. The germline gives CDR1 SGHRS, CDR2 YFSETQ. CDR3 bases: TGCGCCAGCAGCCGACAGGGGTCTTCCTACGAGCAGTACTTC. This sequence encodes CASSRQGSSYEQYF.

The rearrangement uses TRBV14 and TRBJ2-2; tentative D call: TRBD1 (5 bases). This CDR3 has 13 amino acids. Germline V CDR1 and CDR2: SGHDN, FVKESK. Trimming took off 2 bases at V and 6 bases at J, with 7 bases between the two ends. CDR3 DNA sequence: TGTGCCAGCAGCCAAATAGGGGCCGGGGAGCTGTTTTTT. Its protein is CASSQIGAGELFF. The full variable domain, with the rest looked up from reference TRBV14 and TRBJ2-2, is EAGVTQFPSHSVIEKGQTVTLRCDPISGHDNLYWYRRVMGKEIKFLLHFVKESKQDESGMPNNRFLAERTGGTYSTLKVQPAELEDSGVYFCASSQIGAGELFFGEGSRLTVL.

The chain has TRBV28 and TRBJ2-7, with 10 bases fitting TRBD1. The CDR3 is made up of 14 amino acids. V lost 8 bases, J lost 4 bases, and 8 bases stayed unmatched. Per germline, CDR1 MDHEN and CDR2 SYDVKM. Here the CDR3 reads CASLQGQGLYEQYF. In DNA, the CDR3 is TGTGCCAGCCTTCAGGGACAGGGGCTTTACGAGCAGTACTTC.

Here the CDR3 reads CASSPDMGDQPQHF. The CDR3 DNA reads as TGTGCCAGCTCCCCAGATATGGGAGATCAGCCCCAGCATTTT. The rearrangement joins TRBV18 to TRBJ1-5; D unresolved. Germline CDR1 and CDR2: KGHSH and LQKENI. Between the trimmed V and J ends, which lost 6 bases and 5 bases, there was a span of 14 bases. The CDR3 spans 14 residues.

The sample holds a few counts of this clone. The genes are TRBV6-6 and TRBJ1-1, with D tentatively TRBD1 (5 bases). Germline V gives CDR1 MNHNY, CDR2 SVGAGI (reference sequence). CDR3 length: 11 amino acids. Trimming pared 5 bases from V and 6 bases from J, leaving 7 bases between. CDR3 DNA: TGTGCCAGCAGTGGGGCAGCTGAAGCTTTCTTT. As protein: CASSGAAEAFF.

J is TRBJ1-1 and V is TRBV6-6; no reliable D call. CDR3 length: 16 amino acids. Germline V CDR1 and CDR2: MNHNY, SVGAGI (reference sequence). With 1 base removed from V and 1 base from J, the gap between germline ends came to 13 bases. The CDR3 nucleotides are TGTGCCAGCAGTTACTTGGCAGGTCAAGGGAACACTGAAGCTTTCTTT. It codes for CASSYLAGQGNTEAFF.

This clone was detected a few times. The V call is TRBV18, the J call TRBJ1-1; possible D gene TRBD1, 6 bases. The CDR3 sequence is 14 residues long. Germline V gene lookup returns CDR1 KGHSH and CDR2 LQKENI. The germline V and J ends were trimmed by 2 bases and 4 bases, with 11 bases remaining between them. The CDR3: CASSPALQGTEAFF. CDR3 coding DNA: TGTGCCAGCTCACCAGCTCTACAGGGCACTGAAGCTTTCTTT.

This rearrangement joins TRBV5-1 to TRBJ2-1; 10 nucleotides line up with TRBD2. Germline V gene data show CDR1 as SGHRS and CDR2 as YFSETQ. V was clipped by 0 bases and J by 6 bases; unmatched bases: 3. There are 15 residues in the CDR3. CDR3 bases: TGCGCCAGCAGCTTGGTAGCGGGGGGACCCAATGAGCAGTTCTTC. This codes for CASSLVAGGPNEQFF.

This clone has only a few counts. Written as DNA, the CDR3 is TGTGCCTGGAGTGTACCGGGGGGGCACCACAATGAGCAGTTCTTC. Protein: CAWSVPGGHHNEQFF. The V and J genes are TRBV30 and TRBJ2-1; 8 bases map to TRBD2. This CDR3 comprises 15 residues. Germline values: CDR1 GTSNPN, CDR2 SVGIG (reference sequence). V lost 0 bases, J lost 5 bases, and 6 bases stayed unmatched. Variable domain in full (rest from reference TRBV30 and TRBJ2-1): SQTIHQWPATLVQPVGSPLSLECTVEGTSNPNLYWYRQAAGRGLQLLFYSVGIGQISSEVPQNLSASRPQDRQFILSSKKLLLSDSGFYLCAWSVPGGHHNEQFFGPGTRLTVL.

This chain links TRBV7-4 with TRBJ1-5; 7 bases match TRBD1. The CDR3 loop spans 16 amino acids. CDR1 is SGHVT and CDR2 is SQSDAQ in the germline V gene. V trimming: 3 bases; J trimming: 0 bases; junction bases outside the gene matches: 5. CDR3 nucleotide sequence: TGTGCCAGCAGCTTCGCCAGGGGGTTTAGCAATCAGCCCCAGCATTTT. It translates to CASSFARGFSNQPQHF.

The V gene is TRBV7-9, the J gene TRBJ1-6; D perhaps matches TRBD1 (5 bases). V gave up 3 bases and J gave up 8 bases, with 17 bases separating them. This CDR3 is 16 amino acids long. Germline CDR1 is SEHNR and CDR2 is FQNEAQ (reference sequence). CDR3 nucleotides: TGTGCCAGCAGCTTGGGGACTGGTTTGACAGATTCACCCCTCCACTTT. Translation: CASSLGTGLTDSPLHF.

The chain recombines TRBV3-1 (or the pseudogene TRBV3-2) with TRBJ1-1, with 7 bases matching TRBD1. Germline loops: CDR1 LGHDT, CDR2 YNNKEL (reference sequence). J was trimmed by 5 bases and V by 4 bases; bases with no gene match: 10. CDR3 size: 15 residues. CDR3: CASSPPGQYITEAFF. DNA for the CDR3: TGTGCCAGCAGCCCCCCGGGACAGTATATTACTGAAGCTTTCTTT.

The V and J genes are TRBV6-1 and TRBJ1-2; D may be TRBD1 (5 bases). Looked up from germline, CDR1 is MNHNS and CDR2 is SASEGT. V dropped 3 bases and J dropped 4 bases, with 9 bases sitting between them. CDR3 length: 13 amino acids. CDR3 in DNA: TGTGCCAGCAGTGAGGGGCAGGGCTATGGCTACACCTTC. This gives the protein CASSEGQGYGYTF.

The genes are TRBV29-1 and TRBJ1-1; TRBD1 agrees at 7 bases. V lost 6 bases to trimming and J lost 5 bases; unmatched junction nucleotides: 12. Germline assignment: CDR1 SQVTM and CDR2 ANQGSEA. The CDR3 consists of 14 residues. CDR3 amino acids: CSVVKDRSGTEAFF. The CDR3 DNA reads TGCAGCGTCGTTAAGGACAGGTCGGGTACTGAAGCTTTCTTT.

This chain uses TRBV30 with TRBJ2-7; D might be TRBD1 (6 bases). The germline gives CDR1 GTSNPN, CDR2 SVGIG (reference sequence). The V and J ends lost 6 bases and 3 bases respectively, with 9 bases between them. This CDR3 contains 11 residues. The CDR3 DNA reads TGTGCCTGCGCACAGGGCTACGAGCAGTACTTC. It codes for CACAQGYEQYF.

The chain recombines TRBV18 with TRBJ1-5; no definite D call. Trimming removed 3 bases from V and 2 bases from J, with 11 bases in between. The CDR3 is 15 amino acids. CDR1 and CDR2 (germline): KGHSH, LQKENI. The CDR3 loop is CASSPEGVGNQPQHF. The CDR3 DNA is TGTGCCAGCTCACCCGAGGGCGTGGGCAATCAGCCCCAGCATTTT.

V is TRBV7-7 and J is TRBJ1-4; 8 nucleotides line up with TRBD1. Germline V gene sequence: CDR1 SSHAT, CDR2 FNYEAQ (reference sequence). The CDR3 sequence is 15 residues long. V lost 5 bases, J lost 8 bases, and 10 bases stayed unmatched. This CDR3 reads CASSNTGTGCEKLFF. In nucleotides, the CDR3 is TGTGCCAGCAGCAATACCGGGACAGGCTGCGAAAAACTGTTTTTT.

The chain carries TRBV2 and TRBJ1-2; D call uncertain. Germline V gives CDR1 SNHLY, CDR2 FYNNEI. The CDR3 sequence is 11 residues long. The V end lost 8 bases, the J end lost 7 bases, and 11 bases lay between the germline ends. The CDR3 reads CASGVGVGYTF. The CDR3 DNA sequence: TGTGCCAGCGGGGTCGGGGTTGGCTACACCTTC.

The chain uses TRBV7-8 and TRBJ1-3, with D maybe TRBD1 (5 bases). The V gene lost 2 bases and the J gene lost 2 bases, with 16 bases spanning the gap. Germline V gene sequence: CDR1 SGHVS, CDR2 FQNEAQ. CDR3 length equals 17 residues. CDR3 nucleotide sequence: TGTGCCAGCAGCTTATCCGGCCGGCAGGGAACTGGAAACACCATATATTTT. This gives the protein CASSLSGRQGTGNTIYF.

Many counts were recorded for this clone. The rearrangement links TRBV6-6 to TRBJ1-5; D gene unclear. CDR3 length: 13 residues. The germline gives CDR1 MNHNY, CDR2 SVGAGI (reference sequence). The V end was cut by 8 bases, the J end by 3 bases, with 11 bases between. CDR3 DNA sequence: TGTGCCAGCCGTAGACGGGACAATCAGCCCCAGCATTTT. Translation: CASRRRDNQPQHF.

The chain couples TRBV19 to TRBJ2-3; 13 nucleotides line up with TRBD2. Trimming took 5 bases from V and 0 from J; bases not matched to a gene: 2. CDR1 and CDR2 from the germline V gene are LNHDA and SQIVND (reference sequence). The CDR3 length is 16 residues. DNA for the CDR3: TGTGCCAGTAGTCGACTAGCGGGGGGTAGCACAGATACGCAGTATTTT. It encodes CASSRLAGGSTDTQYF.

This clone has only a few counts. The chain is built from TRBV5-4 and TRBJ2-6, with D perhaps TRBD1 (6 bases). The CDR3 runs to 16 residues. CDR1 is SGHNT, CDR2 YYREEE, per germline (reference sequence). Trimming removed 2 bases from V and 0 bases from J, with 9 bases in between. Here the CDR3 DNA reads TGTGCCAGCAGCTTACAGGGTGACTCTGGGGCCAACGTCCTGACTTTC. Protein product: CASSLQGDSGANVLTF. The entire variable domain, with the rest obtained from reference TRBV5-4 and TRBJ2-6, is as follows: ETGVTQSPTHLIKTRGQQVTLRCSSQSGHNTVSWYQQALGQGPQFIFQYYREEENGRGNFPPRFSGLQFPNYSSELNVNALELDDSALYLCASSLQGDSGANVLTFGAGSRLTVL.

The chain recombines TRBV6-5 with TRBJ1-4; 7 positions match TRBD1. V trimming: 8 bases; J trimming: 7 bases; junction bases outside the gene matches: 7. Germline V gene data show CDR1 as MNHEY and CDR2 as SVGAGI. This CDR3 has 13 residues. The CDR3 DNA reads TGTGCCAGCCGACAGGGTCTGAGTGAAAAACTGTTTTTT. The encoded protein is CASRQGLSEKLFF.

This chain joins TRBV27 and TRBJ1-5, with a weak D call TRBD1 (6 bases). Trimming took off 4 bases at V and 7 bases at J, with 17 bases between the two ends. This CDR3 is 15 amino acids long. Germline assignment: CDR1 MNHEY and CDR2 SMNVEV (reference sequence). CDR3 bases: TGTGCCAGCAGTTGGGAACAGGGAGGGAGGCAGCCCCAGCATTTT. The encoded protein is CASSWEQGGRQPQHF.

Ten or more counts support this clone. This sequence joins TRBV9 and TRBJ1-4; D might be TRBD1 (6 bases). Germline V gene lookup returns CDR1 SGDLS and CDR2 YYNGEE. V lost 2 bases, J lost 9 bases, and 14 bases lay in between. The CDR3 consists of 14 residues. CDR3 DNA: TGTGCCAGCAGCGTCCAACAGGGAGGGAAAAAACTGTTTTTT. Its protein is CASSVQQGGKKLFF.